This entry lists 20 T cell receptor beta chains sequenced from one sample in a study of cytomegalovirus exposure and HLA in healthy donors. Vbeta (60) and Jbeta (13) primers were used in the PCR. The data were produced by immunoSEQ multiplex PCR, yet TCRdb's version contains in-frame clones alone and is incomplete. The table lists about 170,000 clones, about four fifths of them singletons. The sample was PBMCs. Receptor source: a male donor in good health and CMV-seronegative.

This clone was observed a single time. This chain joins TRBV5-1 and TRBJ2-7; 9 bases match TRBD1. The CDR3 has 13 residues. From germline, CDR1 is SGHRS and CDR2 YFSETQ. V shed 3 bases and J 5 bases; nucleotides not matched to a gene: 3. The CDR3 here is CASSWTGADEQYF. CDR3 in DNA: TGCGCCAGCAGCTGGACAGGGGCTGACGAGCAGTACTTC.

The V gene is TRBV5-1, the J gene TRBJ1-1; TRBD1 is a possible D gene (5 bases). The CDR3 runs 11 residues. CDR1 and CDR2 from the germline V gene are SGHRS and YFSETQ. Trimming removed 6 bases from V and 3 bases from J, with 6 bases in between. The CDR3: CASIGDTEAFF. The CDR3 coding sequence is TGCGCCAGCATAGGGGACACTGAAGCTTTCTTT. Full variable domain (outside the CDR3, taken from reference TRBV5-1 and TRBJ1-1): KAGVTQTPRYLIKTRGQQVTLSCSPISGHRSVSWYQQTPGQGLQFLFEYFSETQRNKGNFPGRFSGRQFSNSRSEMNVSTLELGDSALYLCASIGDTEAFFGQGTRLTVV.

Notes on this clone: The junction departs from germline at one end; a sequencing error may be responsible. The gene calls are TRBV7-9 and TRBJ2-7, with TRBD2 matching 9 bases. This CDR3 comprises 15 residues. The germline V gene has CDR1 SEHNR and CDR2 FQNEAQ (reference sequence). Here the CDR3 DNA reads TGTTCCAGCAGCGTCCGCGGGGGGGGCGACTACGAGCAGTACTTC. Amino acid sequence: CSSSVRGGGDYEQYF.

The table lists this clone with a few counts. The J gene is TRBJ2-7, the V gene TRBV7-3, with D possibly TRBD2 on 6 matching bases. Germline lookup yields CDR1 SGHTA and CDR2 FQGTGA. Trimming took off 5 bases at V and 7 bases at J, with 21 bases between the two ends. The CDR3 length is 15 residues. CDR3 in DNA: TGTGCCAGCAGCCAAAGGCGCGGGATGTCGGTTGAGCAGTACTTC. Translating it yields CASSQRRGMSVEQYF.

This chain connects TRBV5-1 to TRBJ1-6, with 7 bases lining up with TRBD1. This CDR3 is 15 amino acids long. Trimming cost V 4 bases and J 5 bases; bases outside gene matches: 6. The germline V gene has CDR1 SGHRS and CDR2 YFSETQ. This chain's CDR3 is CASSLPDRDNSPLHF. The CDR3 nucleotides are TGCGCCAGCAGCCTCCCTGACAGGGATAATTCACCCCTCCACTTT.

This chain joins TRBV2 and TRBJ1-1; no clear D gene. Per germline, CDR1 SNHLY and CDR2 FYNNEI. The CDR3 sequence is 12 residues long. V dropped 10 bases and J dropped 1 base, with 10 bases sitting between them. Here the CDR3 reads CAIGGGNTEAFF. CDR3 sequence (DNA): TGTGCCATCGGAGGTGGGAACACTGAAGCTTTCTTT.

The chain uses TRBV6-6 and TRBJ2-7; 11 bases fit TRBD2. Unmatched junction bases numbered 6, after V lost 6 bases and J lost 5 bases. CDR1 is MNHNY and CDR2 is SVGAGI in the germline V gene (reference sequence). The CDR3 has 14 amino acids. The CDR3 DNA sequence: TGTGCCAGCAGCACACTAGCGGGAGACGACGAGCAGTACTTC. Translation gives CASSTLAGDDEQYF.

The chain has TRBV5-1 and TRBJ2-7; 8 bases map to TRBD1. CDR1 SGHRS and CDR2 YFSETQ come from the germline V gene. V was pared by 4 bases and J by 3 bases, with 6 bases of the junction left unmatched. The CDR3 length is 14 residues. The CDR3 coding sequence is TGCGCCAGCAGCACGCGACAGGGGAACTACGAGCAGTACTTC. Encoded protein: CASSTRQGNYEQYF.

The V call is TRBV11-2, the J call TRBJ2-1; TRBD2 might be the D (6 bases). The V end lost 0 bases, the J end lost 2 bases, and 20 bases lay between the germline ends. This CDR3 region has 19 residues. Per the germline V gene, CDR1 is SGHAT and CDR2 is FQNNGV. In DNA, the CDR3 is TGTGCCAGCAGCTTAGATCTGGGTATGGGTAGCGGCACCTACAATGAGCAGTTCTTC. Amino acid sequence: CASSLDLGMGSGTYNEQFF. The whole variable domain, filled in from reference TRBV11-2 and TRBJ2-1, reads EAGVAQSPRYKIIEKRQSVAFWCNPISGHATLYWYQQILGQGPKLLIQFQNNGVVDDSQLPKDRFSAERLKGVDSTLKIQPAKLEDSAVYLCASSLDLGMGSGTYNEQFFGPGTRLTVL.

The table lists this clone with a few counts. The CDR3 DNA follows: TGTGCCAGCAGCTCCAGGGAGGTCAACTCCTACGAGCAGTACTTC. Amino acid sequence: CASSSREVNSYEQYF. The chain couples TRBV6-5 to TRBJ2-7; possible D gene TRBD2, 6 bases. CDR3 length: 15 residues. V lost 6 bases, J lost 0 bases, and 15 bases lay in between. Germline CDR1 and CDR2: MNHEY and SVGAGI.

The table lists this clone with a few counts. V usage is TRBV29-1 and J usage is TRBJ2-1; TRBD1 aligns across 7 bases. The CDR3 spans 14 residues. Germline-derived CDR1 and CDR2 are SQVTM and ANQGSEA. V shed 4 bases, J shed 4 bases, and the junction held 7 bases outside the gene matches. This CDR3 is CSVVGGGSYNEQFF. The CDR3 DNA reads as TGCAGCGTTGTAGGGGGCGGATCATACAATGAGCAGTTCTTC.

The genes are TRBV6-1 and TRBJ2-2; 9 nucleotides align to TRBD1. CDR3 length equals 17 residues. V lost 2 bases and J lost 5; bases outside the gene matches: 9. CDR1 is MNHNS, CDR2 SASEGT, per germline. The CDR3 sequence is CASSERWGTGRTGELFF. The DNA for the CDR3 is TGTGCCAGCAGTGAAAGATGGGGGACAGGGAGGACCGGGGAGCTGTTTTTT.

This chain joins TRBV2 and TRBJ1-1; no definite D call. The V gene's germline CDR1 is SNHLY and CDR2 FYNNEI. The CDR3 runs to 12 residues. The V gene lost 4 bases and the J gene lost 3 bases, with 6 bases spanning the gap. CDR3: CASSVRDTEAFF. CDR3 in DNA: TGTGCCAGCAGTGTCCGTGACACTGAAGCTTTCTTT.

The chain couples TRBV27 to TRBJ1-1; TRBD1 might be the D (5 bases). Trimming cost V 4 bases and J 4 bases, with 13 bases left between them. The CDR3 length is 14 residues. Germline CDR1 MNHEY, CDR2 SMNVEV (reference sequence). The CDR3 nucleotides read TGTGCCAGCAGTTGGGGGGGGGTCCCCACTGAAGCTTTCTTT. Its protein product is CASSWGGVPTEAFF.

This clone showed up just once. The chain carries TRBV9 and TRBJ2-7; a weak D match, TRBD2 (5 bases). The CDR3 runs to 15 residues. The germline V and J ends were trimmed by 1 base and 2 bases, with 13 bases remaining between them. Germline V gene data show CDR1 as SGDLS and CDR2 as YYNGEE. This CDR3 reads CASSVMEDRAYEQYF. The CDR3 DNA sequence: TGTGCCAGCAGCGTAATGGAGGATCGCGCCTACGAGCAGTACTTC.

The genes are TRBV9 and TRBJ1-2, with D possibly being TRBD1 (6 bases). CDR1 SGDLS and CDR2 YYNGEE come from the germline V gene. The length of the CDR3 is 14 residues. V lost 3 bases and J 6 bases, leaving 15 bases between the germline ends. In DNA form, the CDR3 reads TGTGCCAGCAGCGCTGCGGACAGACTCGATGGCTACACCTTC. This codes for CASSAADRLDGYTF. The variable domain in full, with the rest retrieved from reference TRBV9 and TRBJ1-2, is DSGVTQTPKHLITATGQRVTLRCSPRSGDLSVYWYQQSLDQGLQFLIQYYNGEERAKGNILERFSAQQFPDLHSELNLSSLELGDSALYFCASSAADRLDGYTFGSGTRLTVV.

The chain has TRBV28 and TRBJ1-2; no firm D call. Trimming stripped 6 bases from V and 0 bases from J, with 14 bases between. Germline V gene data show CDR1 as MDHEN and CDR2 as SYDVKM. CDR3 length equals 15 residues. The CDR3 region has the DNA TGTGCCAGCAGCCCCCGCCCCACGGCTAACTATGGCTACACCTTC. This sequence encodes CASSPRPTANYGYTF.

This clone was detected only once. V gene TRBV19 combines with J gene TRBJ1-2; TRBD1 aligns across 9 bases. The CDR3 has 16 residues. Germline V gives CDR1 LNHDA, CDR2 SQIVND (reference sequence). V dropped 2 bases and J dropped 4; count of bases not matched to a gene: 8. CDR3 coding DNA: TGTGCCAGTAGTATAAACAGGGGGCTATTGAGCTATGGCTACACCTTC. It yields the protein CASSINRGLLSYGYTF.

The chain joins TRBV11-2 to TRBJ2-2; the match to TRBD2 covers 11 bases. Trimming took 4 bases from V and 2 from J; bases not matched to a gene: 12. Germline loops: CDR1 SGHAT, CDR2 FQNNGV. CDR3 length equals 19 residues. The CDR3 DNA is TGTGCCAGCAGCTCTCGACTAGCGGGGATGTGGGGTAACACCGGGGAGCTGTTTTTT. This translates into CASSSRLAGMWGNTGELFF. The complete variable domain, with remaining parts taken from reference TRBV11-2 and TRBJ2-2, reads EAGVAQSPRYKIIEKRQSVAFWCNPISGHATLYWYQQILGQGPKLLIQFQNNGVVDDSQLPKDRFSAERLKGVDSTLKIQPAKLEDSAVYLCASSSRLAGMWGNTGELFFGEGSRLTVL.

The chain is built from TRBV14 and TRBJ2-5, with 9 bases matching TRBD2. CDR3 size: 15 residues. J lost 10 bases, V lost 3 bases, and 12 bases had no gene match. The V gene's germline CDR1 is SGHDN and CDR2 FVKESK. CDR3 residues: CASSHTSGLVVDQYF. The CDR3 DNA reads TGTGCCAGCAGCCACACTAGCGGGCTGGTTGTCGACCAGTACTTC.